What follows are 15 T cell receptor beta chains derived from one specimen sequenced in a study of T cell responses to AZD1222 COVID-19 vaccine. The table came from immunoSEQ multiplex PCR; TCRdb's copy has only in-frame clones and leaves some out. The data show about 100,000 clones, approximately 90% seen once. The sample in question was peripheral blood, obtained on day 0 of AZD1222 vaccination. The origin of the receptors is an adult in good health.

This chain joins TRBV3-1 (or the pseudogene TRBV3-2) and TRBJ1-4; D not resolved. Germline V CDR1 and CDR2: LGHDT, YNNKEL (reference sequence). The CDR3 consists of 15 residues. Trimming took 1 base from V and 5 from J, leaving 11 bases between them. The CDR3 protein is CASSQGGTLNEKLFF. CDR3 DNA sequence: TGTGCCAGCAGCCAAGGTGGAACCCTAAATGAAAAACTGTTTTTT.

V usage is TRBV7-9 and J usage is TRBJ1-2, with TRBD1 matching 7 bases. With V trimmed by 1 base and J by 6 bases, 8 bases remained unmatched. The germline V gene has CDR1 SEHNR and CDR2 FQNEAQ (reference sequence). This CDR3 has 15 amino acids. The chain's CDR3 is CASSLGQGGGDGYTF. The CDR3 DNA reads as TGTGCCAGCAGCTTAGGACAGGGAGGAGGGGATGGCTACACCTTC.

CDR3 amino acids: CSVSQGDRDTYEQYF. In DNA, the CDR3 is TGCAGCGTCTCGCAAGGGGACAGGGATACCTACGAGCAGTACTTC. The chain uses TRBV29-1 and TRBJ2-7; 9 bases fit TRBD1. V lost 6 bases to trimming and J lost 2 bases; unmatched junction nucleotides: 11. This CDR3 is built from 15 residues. The germline CDR1 and CDR2 sequences are SQVTM and ANQGSEA.

This chain uses TRBV7-3 with TRBJ2-7; D is perhaps TRBD2 (5 bases). Germline values: CDR1 SGHTA, CDR2 FQGTGA. Trimming took off 5 bases at V and 1 base at J, with 15 bases between the two ends. The CDR3 extends over 15 amino acids. The CDR3 DNA follows: TGTGCCAGCAGCCACGACGGAGGAGGATCCTACGAGCAGTACTTC. It codes for CASSHDGGGSYEQYF.

This clone was counted a single time. CDR3 DNA sequence: TGCGCCAGCAGCGGGACAGTCAACACTGAAGCTTTCTTT. As protein: CASSGTVNTEAFF. The chain combines TRBV5-1 with TRBJ1-1; TRBD1 matches 7 bases. The CDR3 runs to 13 residues. The germline V gene encodes CDR1 SGHRS and CDR2 YFSETQ. Trimming removed 4 bases from V and 2 bases from J; junction bases left unmatched: 2. The full variable domain, in which reference TRBV5-1 and TRBJ1-1 provide the parts outside the CDR3, is KAGVTQTPRYLIKTRGQQVTLSCSPISGHRSVSWYQQTPGQGLQFLFEYFSETQRNKGNFPGRFSGRQFSNSRSEMNVSTLELGDSALYLCASSGTVNTEAFFGQGTRLTVV.

CDR3 DNA sequence: TGTGCCAGCAGTTACGGGGTCCCGGGTGGCTACACCTTC. Its translation is CASSYGVPGGYTF. V and J are TRBV6-5 and TRBJ1-2; D not resolved. From germline, CDR1 is MNHEY and CDR2 SVGAGI. This CDR3 spans 13 amino acids. Trimming shortened V by 2 bases and J by 7 bases, and 11 bases separated the two germline ends.

The V gene is TRBV7-9, the J gene TRBJ1-2, with D tentatively TRBD1 (6 bases). V lost 5 bases and J lost 4, with 14 bases in between. This CDR3 contains 14 residues. The V gene's germline CDR1 is SEHNR and CDR2 FQNEAQ (reference sequence). CDR3 DNA sequence: TGTGCCAGCAGCACAACAGGGTTGGGCTATGGCTACACCTTC. It translates to CASSTTGLGYGYTF.

The chain couples TRBV3-1 (or the pseudogene TRBV3-2) to TRBJ1-1; perhaps TRBD1 as D (5 bases). V lost 4 bases and J lost 1, with 16 bases in between. The length of the CDR3 is 16 residues. CDR1 is LGHDT and CDR2 is YNNKEL in the germline V gene (reference sequence). The CDR3, as DNA: TGTGCCAGCAGCCCCACCGGGGCGGAACCGAACACTGAAGCTTTCTTT. This sequence encodes CASSPTGAEPNTEAFF.

The chain couples TRBV6-5 to TRBJ1-2; TRBD1 might be the D (5 bases). Trimming removed 6 bases from V and 4 bases from J, with 15 bases in between. The CDR3 has 14 amino acids. The V gene's germline CDR1 is MNHEY and CDR2 SVGAGI. As DNA, the CDR3 is TGTGCCAGCAGGCCGGGAGGGACTTTCTATGGCTACACCTTC. Its translation is CASRPGGTFYGYTF.

The V call is TRBV24-1, the J call TRBJ1-1; D is unclear. The CDR3 extends over 13 amino acids. Germline V CDR1 and CDR2: KGHDR, SFDVKD. Trimming removed 1 base from V and 4 bases from J, with 6 bases in between. CDR3 amino acids: CATSDFRATEAFF. The CDR3 region has the DNA TGTGCCACCAGTGATTTCCGGGCCACTGAAGCTTTCTTT.

This chain joins TRBV19 and TRBJ1-5, with a tentative D call TRBD1 (5 bases). The V gene's germline CDR1 is LNHDA and CDR2 SQIVND (reference sequence). The CDR3 consists of 14 residues. Trimming shortened V by 2 bases and J by 4 bases, and 9 bases separated the two germline ends. CDR3 sequence (DNA): TGTGCCAGTAGTATAACGGGGGTTAATCAGCCCCAGCATTTT. Its translation: CASSITGVNQPQHF.

V is TRBV9 and J is TRBJ1-2; D perhaps matches TRBD1 (6 bases). The germline CDR1 and CDR2 sequences are SGDLS and YYNGEE. V shed 3 bases and J shed 5 bases, with 14 bases lying between them. CDR3 length equals 14 residues. CDR3 nucleotides: TGTGCCAGCAGCGCCCAAGGGGGGAGTTATGGCTACACCTTC. Residues: CASSAQGGSYGYTF.

This sequence joins TRBV7-2 and TRBJ2-1; D tentatively fits TRBD1 or TRBD2 (5 bases each). Germline V gene data show CDR1 as SGHTA and CDR2 as FQGNSA. The CDR3 covers 15 residues. V lost 0 bases, J lost 1 base, and 7 bases lay in between. The CDR3 DNA is TGTGCCAGCAGCTTAGCGTGGGGGTCCTACAATGAGCAGTTCTTC. Its translation is CASSLAWGSYNEQFF. The full variable domain, in which reference TRBV7-2 and TRBJ2-1 provide the parts outside the CDR3, is GAGVSQSPSNKVTEKGKDVELRCDPISGHTALYWYRQSLGQGLEFLIYFQGNSAPDKSGLPSDRFSAERTGGSVSTLTIQRTQQEDSAVYLCASSLAWGSYNEQFFGPGTRLTVL.

The chain combines TRBV6-6 with TRBJ2-7; D might be TRBD1 or TRBD2, each matching 5 bases. V lost 5 bases, J lost 1 base, and 9 bases lay in between. The CDR3 is 13 amino acids. CDR1 is MNHNY and CDR2 is SVGAGI in the germline V gene (reference sequence). The CDR3 DNA reads as TGTGCCAGCAGTGAGCGGACATCCTACGAGCAGTACTTC. Encoded protein: CASSERTSYEQYF.

J is TRBJ2-3 and V is TRBV5-4, with D hard to call. The length of the CDR3 is 12 residues. Trimming took 4 bases from V and 3 from J, leaving 6 bases between them. Germline V gene lookup returns CDR1 SGHNT and CDR2 YYREEE (reference sequence). The DNA of the CDR3 is TGTGCCAGCAGCGTTGGGACAGATACGCAGTATTTT. Residues: CASSVGTDTQYF.